One sample yielded the 2 T cell receptor beta chains listed below, sequenced in a study of control samples from healthy donors and cancer patients. TCRdb keeps only in-frame clones here, not all; method: immunoSEQ multiplex PCR. The sample yields a few hundred thousand clones, approximately 92% seen once. Source material: PBMCs. The receptors were sampled from a man in his forties with head and neck cancer.

The V call is TRBV30, the J call TRBJ2-7; 7 bases fit TRBD1. Germline CDR1 and CDR2: GTSNPN and SVGIG (reference sequence). J lost 2 bases, V lost 1 base, and 5 bases had no gene match. The CDR3 is made up of 14 amino acids. The CDR3 protein is CAWSGNRGPYEQYF. The CDR3 DNA follows: TGTGCCTGGAGTGGAAACAGGGGCCCCTACGAGCAGTACTTC. The whole variable domain, filled in from reference TRBV30 and TRBJ2-7, reads SQTIHQWPATLVQPVGSPLSLECTVEGTSNPNLYWYRQAAGRGLQLLFYSVGIGQISSEVPQNLSASRPQDRQFILSSKKLLLSDSGFYLCAWSGNRGPYEQYFGPGTRLTVT.

The chain has TRBV7-2 and TRBJ1-5, with a weak D call TRBD1 (5 bases). Germline CDR1 is SGHTA and CDR2 is FQGNSA. Trimming stripped 1 base from V and 5 bases from J, with 12 bases between. The CDR3 length is 15 residues. The chain's CDR3 is CASSLVWWDDQPQHF. As DNA, the CDR3 is TGTGCCAGCAGCTTAGTTTGGTGGGACGATCAGCCCCAGCATTTT.